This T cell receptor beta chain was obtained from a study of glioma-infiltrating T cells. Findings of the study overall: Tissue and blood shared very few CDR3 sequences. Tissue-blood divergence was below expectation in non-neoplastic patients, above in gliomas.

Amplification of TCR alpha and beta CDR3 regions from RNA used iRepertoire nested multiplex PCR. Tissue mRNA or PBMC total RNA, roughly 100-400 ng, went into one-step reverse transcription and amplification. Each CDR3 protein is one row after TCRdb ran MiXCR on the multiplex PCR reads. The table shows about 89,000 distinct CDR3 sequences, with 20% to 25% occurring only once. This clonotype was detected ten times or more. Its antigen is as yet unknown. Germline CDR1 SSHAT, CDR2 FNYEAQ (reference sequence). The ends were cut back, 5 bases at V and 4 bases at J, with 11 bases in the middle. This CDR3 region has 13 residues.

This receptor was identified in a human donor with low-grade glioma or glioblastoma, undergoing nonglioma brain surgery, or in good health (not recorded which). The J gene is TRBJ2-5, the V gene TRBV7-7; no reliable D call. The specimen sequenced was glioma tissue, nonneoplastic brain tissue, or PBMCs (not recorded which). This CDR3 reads CASSVNWGETQYF. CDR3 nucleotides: TGTGCCAGCAGCGTTAATTGGGGAGAGACCCAGTACTTC.